The source of this T cell receptor beta chain is a study of metastatic and nonmetastatic thyroid tumors (dated by TCRdb to the early 2020s). As for the study more broadly: The researchers compared repertoires between peripheral blood samples and tumor or nodule tissue samples from patients with malignant or benign thyroid disease.

The paper as a whole reports these results and caveats: In both blood and tumor samples, malignant tumors were reported to have significantly higher TCR beta diversity than benign nodules.

Before undergoing thyroid surgery, none of the patients had been given any kind of treatment. The study retrospectively analysed patient clinical samples collected from about 2012 to 2018 using T-cell receptor beta sequencing. CDR1 MDHEN and CDR2 SYDVKM are derived from the germline V gene. The CDR3 runs 19 amino acids, cysteine and phenylalanine included. The CDR3 DNA has 57 bases and is translated from base 1. Note on this clone: Its recognized antigen is unknown. Germline and junction disagree at one end, which may indicate a read error.

Library creation used PCR. The instrument given in TCRdb is Illumina HiSeq 4000. High-throughput sequencing was used to profile the CDR3 region of the TCR beta-chain in every patient. On the study's bioinformatics: Drawing on CDR3 differences between clinicopathological groups, the researchers built a classifier meant to tell apart patients with distant-metastatic papillary thyroid cancer. The Shannon index was used to assess repertoire diversity, and the Morisita-Horn index was used to assess tumor-blood repertoire similarity. TCRdb applied fastp at Q25 and MiXCR to the public reads, then kept only in-frame beta chains. The V and J calls and clone size come from TCRdb's table, not from the authors' own analysis. The sample table holds more than 10,000 clones, of which over 20% were seen once. The top ten clonotypes cover approximately 12% of the sample.

The chain is assembled from TRBV28 and TRBJ1-5, with 8 bases matching TRBD1. The sample was adjacent normal tissue. The source of this sequence is a female donor with papillary thyroid cancer or a benign thyroid nodule (not recorded which). Some clones in this sample may be carry-over from other donors' samples. The DNA sequence reads TGTGCCAGCAGTTCCTCCCTTGGACAGGGTACGTATAGCAATCATCCCCAGCATTTT. The encoded protein is CASSSSLGQGTYSNHPQHF.